These 28 T cell receptor beta chains were sequenced from one sample in a study of shared T cell receptors in the human thymus. Some clones are missing from TCRdb's copy, which holds only in-frame ones; the method was immunoSEQ multiplex PCR. This sample carries more than 550,000 clones, around 87% of them seen once, and the ten largest clones take roughly 0.0087%. This sample also appeared in a second study, on human thymus T cells.

The sample taken for sequencing was thymocytes. These receptor sequences come from a boy less than two years old with a congenital heart defect.

The chain has TRBV12-5 and TRBJ2-1; possible D gene TRBD2, 6 bases. Trimming pared 4 bases from V and 0 bases from J, leaving 13 bases between. Germline CDR1 and CDR2: LGHNT and FRNRAP. This CDR3 is 16 amino acids long. DNA of the CDR3: TGTGCTAGTGGTTGCGGGGCGGAGAGCTCCTACAATGAGCAGTTCTTC. The encoded protein is CASGCGAESSYNEQFF.

J is TRBJ2-7 and V is TRBV5-6; no definite D call. Germline V lookup: CDR1 SGHDT, CDR2 YYEEEE. CDR3 length equals 17 residues. V gave up 0 bases and J gave up 3 bases, with 19 bases separating them. In DNA form, the CDR3 reads TGTGCCAGCAGCTTGGGATTTGCCCCACAAGATGGCTACGAGCAGTACTTC. Protein: CASSLGFAPQDGYEQYF.

The CDR3 nucleotides are TGTGCCAGCAGCGGAACTGCAGGGTTAGGTGAAAAACTGTTTTTT. It codes for CASSGTAGLGEKLFF. J is TRBJ1-4 and V is TRBV4-2; D may be TRBD1 (5 bases). V lost 5 bases and J lost 7, with 17 bases in between. CDR3 length equals 15 residues. CDR1 is LGHNA, CDR2 YNFKEQ, per germline.

J is TRBJ1-1 and V is TRBV6-4; D gene ambiguous. The CDR3 sequence is 14 residues long. Germline CDR1 and CDR2: MRHNA and SNTAGT. The V and J ends lost 4 bases and 1 base respectively, with 10 bases between them. The CDR3 protein is CASSGPFRNTEAFF. CDR3 sequence (DNA): TGTGCCAGCAGTGGTCCGTTCAGGAACACTGAAGCTTTCTTT.

The rearrangement links TRBV27 to TRBJ2-1, with D tentatively TRBD1 (6 bases). The CDR3 covers 18 residues. Trimming removed 3 bases from V and 2 bases from J, with 20 bases in between. In germline, CDR1 is MNHEY, CDR2 SMNVEV (reference sequence). CDR3 in DNA: TGTGCCAGCAGTTTCAGTTACCGCTACGACAGGACCTACAATGAGCAGTTCTTC. The encoded protein is CASSFSYRYDRTYNEQFF.

This sequence joins TRBV4-1 and TRBJ2-7, with TRBD2 matching 12 bases. V lost 1 base to trimming and J lost 3 bases; unmatched junction nucleotides: 4. The V gene's germline CDR1 is MGHRA and CDR2 YSYEKL. CDR3 length: 16 residues. CDR3 coding DNA: TGCGCCAGCAGCCAAGCTACTAGCGGGGGGAACTACGAGCAGTACTTC. It is translated as CASSQATSGGNYEQYF.

The V and J genes are TRBV10-2 and TRBJ2-7, with 7 bases fitting TRBD1. CDR1 is WSHSY and CDR2 is SAAADI in the germline V gene. This CDR3 region has 12 residues. Trimming at V came to 6 bases and at J to 2 bases, leaving 1 base not matched to a gene. Here the CDR3 DNA reads TGCGCCAGCAGGGGGACAGCCTACGAGCAGTACTTC. The encoded protein is CASRGTAYEQYF.

In this sample, this clone turned up a few times. The chain recombines TRBV18 with TRBJ1-3; possible D gene TRBD1, 5 bases. Trimming removed 0 bases from V and 0 bases from J, with 9 bases in between. The CDR3 runs to 16 residues. The germline gives CDR1 KGHSH, CDR2 LQKENI. The CDR3: CASSPPPGPSGNTIYF. The CDR3 bases are TGTGCCAGCTCACCACCTCCAGGGCCCTCTGGAAACACCATATATTTT.

J is TRBJ2-7 and V is TRBV30; D gene ambiguous. The length of the CDR3 is 16 residues. The germline V gene encodes CDR1 GTSNPN and CDR2 SVGIG (reference sequence). The V gene lost 0 bases and the J gene lost 4 bases, with 19 bases spanning the gap. CDR3 DNA: TGTGCCTGGAGTGTACGTGGGCACCACCGGTTTTACGAGCAGTACTTC. It codes for CAWSVRGHHRFYEQYF.

V and J are TRBV6-6 and TRBJ2-5; D remains ambiguous. The CDR3 runs 14 residues. CDR1 and CDR2 (germline): MNHNY, SVGAGI (reference sequence). Trimming pared 6 bases from V and 2 bases from J, leaving 13 bases between. Here the CDR3 reads CASSAQRLQETQYF. The CDR3 DNA reads TGTGCCAGCAGCGCGCAGCGTCTTCAAGAGACCCAGTACTTC.

The rearrangement joins TRBV27 to TRBJ2-4; 10 bases align to TRBD1. CDR3 length equals 16 residues. Looked up from germline, CDR1 is MNHEY and CDR2 is SMNVEV (reference sequence). Losses at the gene ends were 2 bases for V and 1 base for J; bases not matched to a gene: 2. This chain's CDR3 is CASSLPGQGAKNIQYF. CDR3 sequence (DNA): TGTGCCAGCAGTTTACCGGGACAGGGGGCCAAAAACATTCAGTACTTC.

This clone showed up just a few times. The chain carries TRBV5-4 and TRBJ2-6, with 8 bases lining up with TRBD1. The CDR3 has 16 residues. V trimming: 3 bases; J trimming: 4 bases; junction bases outside the gene matches: 6. Germline CDR1 reads SGHNT; CDR2 reads YYREEE (reference sequence). The CDR3: CASSSYRDRGANVLTF. For the CDR3, the DNA is TGTGCCAGCAGCTCCTACCGGGACAGGGGGGCCAACGTCCTGACTTTC.

The J gene is TRBJ1-1, the V gene TRBV2; the D is unclear. The V end was cut by 5 bases, the J end by 4 bases, with 8 bases between. Germline CDR1 SNHLY, CDR2 FYNNEI. The length of the CDR3 is 12 residues. CDR3 bases: TGTGCCAGCAGTCGAGAACCCACTGAAGCTTTCTTT. Residues: CASSREPTEAFF.

The chain recombines TRBV4-3 with TRBJ2-7; 10 bases map to TRBD2. Trimming cost V 0 bases and J 2 bases; bases outside gene matches: 10. The CDR3 runs 18 residues. The germline V gene encodes CDR1 LGHNA and CDR2 YSLEER. The CDR3 loop is CASSQEPTSGIPPYEQYF. The DNA for the CDR3 is TGCGCCAGCAGCCAAGAGCCCACTAGCGGGATCCCCCCCTACGAGCAGTACTTC.

This clone turned up a few times. The same CDR3 also results from other DNA sequences found in this sample. The rearrangement links TRBV14 to TRBJ1-6; 9 nucleotides line up with TRBD1. With 3 bases clipped from V and 9 bases from J, the junction kept 12 bases outside the gene matches. This CDR3 comprises 17 residues. Germline V gives CDR1 SGHDN, CDR2 FVKESK. CDR3 nucleotide sequence: TGTGCCAGCAGCCAGAAAGTGCGGGGACAGGGCTTTTCACCCCTCCACTTT. Amino acid sequence: CASSQKVRGQGFSPLHF.

This clone came up a few times. V is TRBV4-3 and J is TRBJ2-1, with 7 bases aligning to TRBD1. Germline CDR1 is LGHNA and CDR2 is YSLEER. The CDR3 has 15 residues. The J segment lost 9 bases and the V segment lost 1 base, leaving 9 bases of the junction unmatched. The CDR3 DNA sequence: TGCGCCAGCAGCCAAGGGAACAGGGGCTTTGGTGAGCAGTTCTTC. It specifies CASSQGNRGFGEQFF.

This rearrangement joins TRBV10-3 to TRBJ2-5; perhaps TRBD2 as D (6 bases). Per the germline V gene, CDR1 is ENHRY and CDR2 is SYGVKD. V was trimmed by 5 bases and J by 0 bases, leaving 7 bases between them. The length of the CDR3 is 13 residues. CDR3 in amino acids: CAISRDYQETQYF. CDR3 sequence (DNA): TGTGCCATCAGTAGGGACTACCAAGAGACCCAGTACTTC.

The chain uses TRBV7-9 and TRBJ2-1; possibly TRBD1 for D (6 bases). This CDR3 comprises 13 residues. Trimming removed 11 bases at V and 1 base at J, with 12 bases between. Per the germline V gene, CDR1 is SEHNR and CDR2 is FQNEAQ (reference sequence). Here the CDR3 reads CASRQESYNEQFF. The CDR3 DNA sequence: TGTGCCTCCCGACAGGAATCCTACAATGAGCAGTTCTTC.

The V call is TRBV5-6, the J call TRBJ2-5; the match to TRBD2 covers 12 bases. V shed 0 bases and J 3 bases; nucleotides not matched to a gene: 3. The CDR3 covers 16 residues. Per germline, CDR1 SGHDT and CDR2 YYEEEE. CDR3 sequence: CASSLASGRAKETQYF. The CDR3 region has the DNA TGTGCCAGCAGCTTGGCTAGCGGGAGGGCTAAAGAGACCCAGTACTTC. The complete variable domain, with remaining parts taken from reference TRBV5-6 and TRBJ2-5, reads DAGVTQSPTHLIKTRGQQVTLRCSPKSGHDTVSWYQQALGQGPQFIFQYYEEEERQRGNFPDRFSGHQFPNYSSELNVNALLLGDSALYLCASSLASGRAKETQYFGPGTRLLVL.

The chain has TRBV25-1 and TRBJ2-5; no reliable D call. This CDR3 spans 12 amino acids. V gave up 11 bases and J gave up 5 bases, with 15 bases separating them. Germline V gene data show CDR1 as MGHDK and CDR2 as SYGVNS. The CDR3 coding sequence is TGTGCCTGCTATATAATCGGGGAGACCCAGTACTTC. This codes for CACYIIGETQYF. Together with reference TRBV25-1 and TRBJ2-5, the CDR3 gives the full variable domain: EADIYQTPRYLVIGTGKKITLECSQTMGHDKMYWYQQDPGMELHLIHYSYGVNSTEKGDLSSESTVSRIRTEHFPLTLESARPSHTSQYLCACYIIGETQYFGPGTRLLVL.

The chain recombines TRBV12-2 with TRBJ2-1; the DNA was not used to check the table's D call, TRBD2. TRBV12-2 is assigned pseudogene status. The CDR3 sequence is 15 residues long. The CDR3 DNA sequence: TGTGCAAGTCGCCCAGAGGGCCAGTCTTACAATGAGCAGTTCTTC. Its translation: CASRPEGQSYNEQFF.

The chain has TRBV7-6 and TRBJ2-7; D uncertain. The CDR3 contains 15 residues. Germline V gene data show CDR1 as SGHVS and CDR2 as FNYEAQ. V was cut by 1 base and J by 3 bases, with 13 bases left in between. The CDR3 sequence: CASSLGPHNVYEQYF. The CDR3 bases are TGTGCCAGCAGCTTAGGGCCCCATAATGTCTACGAGCAGTACTTC. Full variable domain (outside the CDR3, taken from reference TRBV7-6 and TRBJ2-7): GAGVSQSPRYKVTKRGQDVALRCDPISGHVSLYWYRQALGQGPEFLTYFNYEAQQDKSGLPNDRFSAERPEGSISTLTIQRTEQRDSAMYRCASSLGPHNVYEQYFGPGTRLTVT.

This clone appeared a few times. The rearrangement uses TRBV7-6 and TRBJ2-1; possible D gene TRBD2, 5 bases. The CDR3 runs 14 residues. Between the trimmed V and J ends, which lost 2 bases and 5 bases, there was a span of 10 bases. Germline V gene lookup returns CDR1 SGHVS and CDR2 FNYEAQ. CDR3 DNA sequence: TGTGCCAGCAGCTTAACAGCGGTAAACAATGAGCAGTTCTTC. Its protein is CASSLTAVNNEQFF.

The chain joins TRBV11-2 to TRBJ2-1, with D hard to call. CDR3 length equals 16 residues. Trimming took off 1 base at V and 8 bases at J, with 18 bases between the two ends. Germline CDR1 reads SGHAT; CDR2 reads FQNNGV. CDR3 sequence reads: CASSLVPQPISDEQFF. The CDR3 DNA reads as TGTGCCAGCAGCTTAGTCCCCCAACCGATATCGGATGAGCAGTTCTTC.

V gene TRBV30 combines with J gene TRBJ2-5; D is possibly TRBD2 (6 bases). Trimming took 2 bases from V and 3 from J, leaving 13 bases between them. Germline V gene sequence: CDR1 GTSNPN, CDR2 SVGIG (reference sequence). The CDR3 consists of 14 residues. The DNA for the CDR3 is TGTGCCTGGAGTCCCTCTTGGGGGGAAGAGACCCAGTACTTC. Its translation: CAWSPSWGEETQYF.

V gene TRBV29-1 combines with J gene TRBJ2-3; 11 nucleotides match TRBD2. Germline V gene sequence: CDR1 SQVTM, CDR2 ANQGSEA. The ends lost 0 bases at V and 0 bases at J; junction bases unmatched: 5. The CDR3 is 17 amino acids. Written as DNA, the CDR3 is TGCAGCGTTGAAGAGGATGGGACTAGCGGTAGCACAGATACGCAGTATTTT. It specifies CSVEEDGTSGSTDTQYF.

The CDR3, as DNA: TGCGCCAGCAGCTTGCGACAGCCCTACAATGAGCAGTTCTTC. Protein sequence: CASSLRQPYNEQFF. V gene TRBV5-1 combines with J gene TRBJ2-1; tentative D call: TRBD1 (5 bases). This CDR3 comprises 14 residues. With 1 base removed from V and 2 bases from J, the gap between germline ends came to 7 bases. Germline CDR1 SGHRS, CDR2 YFSETQ.

The CDR3 reads CASSINQQAATNEKLFF. In DNA, the CDR3 is TGTGCCAGTAGTATAAATCAACAGGCGGCAACTAATGAAAAACTGTTTTTT. This chain links TRBV19 with TRBJ1-4, with D possibly TRBD1 on 5 matching bases. This CDR3 spans 17 amino acids. V was cut by 2 bases and J by 0 bases, with 13 bases left in between. CDR1 and CDR2 (germline): LNHDA, SQIVND (reference sequence).